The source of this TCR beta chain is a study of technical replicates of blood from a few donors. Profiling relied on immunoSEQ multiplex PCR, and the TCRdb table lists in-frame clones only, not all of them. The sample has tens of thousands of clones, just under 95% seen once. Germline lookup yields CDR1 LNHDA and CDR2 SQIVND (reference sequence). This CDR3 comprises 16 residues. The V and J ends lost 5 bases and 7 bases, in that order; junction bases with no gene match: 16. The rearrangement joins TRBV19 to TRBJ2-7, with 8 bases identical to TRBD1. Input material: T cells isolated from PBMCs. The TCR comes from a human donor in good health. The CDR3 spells CASSVEGRRGQKEQYF. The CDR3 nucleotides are TGTGCCAGTAGTGTTGAGGGCCGCAGGGGGCAGAAAGAGCAGTACTTC. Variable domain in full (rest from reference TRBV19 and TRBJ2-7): DGGITQSPKYLFRKEGQNVTLSCEQNLNHDAMYWYRQDPGQGLRLIYYSQIVNDFQKGDIAEGYSVSREKKESFPLTVTSAQKNPTAFYLCASSVEGRRGQKEQYFGPGTRLTVT.